This T cell receptor (beta chain) appears in the sequencing data of a study of cytomegalovirus exposure and HLA in healthy donors. Study-level points and caveats: Follow-up analysis found HLA locus-dependent TCR association rates, highest for DRB1 and lowest for HLA-C. The authors considered a cluster of highly shared sequence variants likely to be a sequencing artifact. Overall, around 160 TCR beta chains were annotated as cytomegalovirus-associated. In a later analysis, specific HLA alleles were associated with over 15,000 TCR beta sequences at a 0.05 false discovery rate.

The PCR was carried out with 60 Vbeta primers and 13 Jbeta primers. Generated by immunoSEQ multiplex PCR, the TCRdb table keeps only in-frame clones and is missing some. The table has 150,000 to 200,000 clones, 80% to 90% seen once. The V gene lost 4 bases and the J gene lost 6 bases, with 18 bases spanning the gap. Germline V gene data show CDR1 as MGHDK and CDR2 as SYGVNS. The CDR3 consists of 15 residues. In regard to this clone: Its antigen is currently unknown.

The chain recombines TRBV25-1 with TRBJ1-2; D not certain. The source is a woman aged 18 to 35 in good health and CMV-seronegative. The sequenced sample consisted of PBMCs. The CDR3 here is CASSGNLGVANGYTF. DNA for the CDR3: TGTGCCAGCAGTGGTAACCTCGGGGTGGCGAATGGCTACACCTTC.